The TCR beta chain described here comes from a study of OX40 agonist ivuxolimab in advanced cancers. In the study overall: Patient treatment consisted of intravenous ivuxolimab administration every 2 weeks at 0.01 to 10 mg/kg. Enrolled patients in dose escalation had cancers that were hepatocellular carcinoma, melanoma, renal cell or head and neck cancer. Among those enrolled, mean age was about 62 years (range about 23 to 79) and less than 90% were male.

Losses at the gene ends were 4 bases for V and 6 bases for J; bases not matched to a gene: 8. The germline gives CDR1 SGHKS, CDR2 YYEKEE (reference sequence). This CDR3 spans 15 amino acids. At cycle 4 day 1, cycle 7 day 1, and baseline, blood was sampled. The protocol was immunoSEQ multiplex PCR, while the TCRdb copy is restricted to in-frame clones and leaves out a portion. Among more than 45,000 clones listed, over 75% were seen once. J is TRBJ1-4 and V is TRBV5-5; 8 nucleotides agree with TRBD1. Sequencing used CD4+ or CD8+ T cells sorted from blood, obtained in a trial of the OX40 agonist ivuxolimab. This sequence originates from an adult with an advanced solid tumor such as melanoma, head and neck, liver or kidney cancer. CDR3 DNA: TGTGCCAGCAGCCTGCACCAGGGGGCGGATGAAAAACTGTTTTTT. Its protein is CASSLHQGADEKLFF. Using reference TRBV5-5 and TRBJ1-4 for the parts outside the CDR3, the full variable domain is DAGVTQSPTHLIKTRGQQVTLRCSPISGHKSVSWYQQVLGQGPQFIFQYYEKEERGRGNFPDRFSARQFPNYSSELNVNALLLGDSALYLCASSLHQGADEKLFFGSGTQLSVL.